This entry features one TCR beta chain sequence. TCRdb called the PCR reads again in MiXCR, with one record for every CDR3 protein. The sample contains about half a million distinct CDR3 sequences, around 23% of which appear only once. This entry comes from a study of molecular identifiers for immune sequencing clone quantification. Turning to the study itself: Five aliquots were made in replicates from the RNA of about 20,000 or 100,000 naive CD8 cells, and four were sequenced.

V was cut by 7 bases and J by 2 bases, with 15 bases left in between. Germline CDR1 and CDR2: MNHEY and SVGEGT. This CDR3 is built from 15 residues. It was from about 19,000 to 1,100,000 sorted cells, with 10%, 30% or 50% RNA, that naive CD8 libraries came. This chain uses TRBV6-2 or TRBV6-3 with TRBJ2-1, with D tentatively TRBD2 (7 bases). This clonotype was obtained from a human donor in good health. Some libraries in this study had Jurkat cell RNA spiked in. The specimen was naive CD8+ T cells from blood, with Jurkat cell RNA spiked in. Subset in this sample: FACS-sorted CD8+CD4-CCR7+CD45RA+ naive T cells. CDR3 residues: CASTLLGGAYNEQFF. The CDR3 region has the DNA TGTGCCAGCACCTTACTAGGGGGGGCCTACAATGAGCAGTTCTTC.